Presented here are 18 T cell receptor beta chains from one specimen sequenced in a study of T cells in Graves' hyperthyroidism and ophthalmopathy. From RNA transcripts, TCR beta CDR3 regions were amplified. Primed by the HTBI set, a first-round RT-PCR was run on the TCR CDR3. TCRdb reanalysed the multiplex PCR reads using MiXCR and keeps one entry per CDR3 protein. The sample lists some 270,000 distinct CDR3 sequences, approximately 23% occurring once. The specimen sequenced was blood. Receptors were obtained from a woman aged 40 to 49 with Graves' ophthalmopathy.

This clonotype was detected many times. CDR3 sequence (DNA): TGTGCCAGCTTCGGCGGGGGGTACACCGGGGAGCTGTTTTTT. Encoded protein: CASFGGGYTGELFF. The gene calls are TRBV6-6 and TRBJ2-2; 8 bases are a match to TRBD2. CDR1 MNHNY and CDR2 SVGAGI come from the germline V gene (reference sequence). The CDR3 loop spans 14 amino acids. The V gene end was trimmed by 8 bases and the J gene end by 3 bases; junction bases not matched to a gene: 5.

This clonotype was seen many times. For the CDR3, the DNA is TGTGCCAGCAGCTTAGACCGGGCGGGGACCCAGTACTTC. Its protein product is CASSLDRAGTQYF. The chain recombines TRBV7-2 with TRBJ2-5, with D maybe TRBD2 (5 bases). Looked up from germline, CDR1 is SGHTA and CDR2 is FQGNSA. The length of the CDR3 is 13 residues. V lost 1 base, J lost 7 bases, and 10 bases lay in between.

This clonotype appeared many times. This rearrangement joins TRBV12-3 or TRBV12-4 to TRBJ2-7, with D possibly being TRBD1 (6 bases). V lost 5 bases to trimming and J lost 7 bases, with 12 bases between them. The CDR3 is 12 amino acids. Here the CDR3 reads CASSRTVPEQYF. CDR3 bases: TGTGCCAGCAGTCGGACAGTACCAGAGCAGTACTTC.

The table lists this clonotype with a few counts. This chain joins TRBV5-1 and TRBJ1-5; no clear D gene. Trimming left V 4 bases short and J 7 bases short, with 0 bases between. Looked up from germline, CDR1 is SGHRS and CDR2 is YFSETQ. CDR3 length equals 9 residues. The CDR3 protein is CASSQPQHF. Here the CDR3 DNA reads TGCGCCAGCAGCCAGCCCCAGCATTTT. Drawing the rest from reference TRBV5-1 and TRBJ1-5, the complete variable domain is KAGVTQTPRYLIKTRGQQVTLSCSPISGHRSVSWYQQTPGQGLQFLFEYFSETQRNKGNFPGRFSGRQFSNSRSEMNVSTLELGDSALYLCASSQPQHFGDGTRLSIL.

This clonotype was seen repeatedly, ten times or more. The V gene is TRBV6-2 or TRBV6-3, the J gene TRBJ2-4; no reliable D call. Trimming removed 4 bases at V and 7 bases at J, with 17 bases between. Germline assignment: CDR1 MNHEY and CDR2 SVGEGT. This CDR3 has 15 residues. Here the CDR3 DNA reads TGTGCCAGCAGTTCGTACAAGGGTTTGAAGAACATTCAGTACTTC. Protein sequence: CASSSYKGLKNIQYF.

This clonotype was detected many times. V usage is TRBV7-9 and J usage is TRBJ2-5; 7 positions agree with TRBD2. With 5 bases clipped from V and 5 bases from J, the junction kept 5 bases outside the gene matches. Germline CDR1 SEHNR, CDR2 FQNEAQ (reference sequence). The length of the CDR3 is 13 residues. The DNA for the CDR3 is TGTGCCAGCAGCCTGGACGGGGGGGAGACCCAGTACTTC. It is translated as CASSLDGGETQYF.

This chain joins TRBV30 and TRBJ2-7, with 7 positions matching TRBD2. Germline values: CDR1 GTSNPN, CDR2 SVGIG (reference sequence). J was trimmed by 5 bases and V by 7 bases; bases with no gene match: 11. The CDR3 loop spans 13 amino acids. This chain's CDR3 is CASRRELRNEQYF. CDR3 nucleotide sequence: TGTGCCTCCCGGCGGGAGCTAAGGAACGAGCAGTACTTC.

This clonotype was observed at least ten times. V usage is TRBV28 and J usage is TRBJ1-5; TRBD1 agrees at 10 bases. CDR3 length equals 13 residues. Per germline, CDR1 MDHEN and CDR2 SYDVKM. V shed 8 bases, J shed 2 bases, and the junction held 0 bases outside the gene matches. CDR3 nucleotides: TGTGCCAGCGGGACAGGGGGCAATCAGCCCCAGCATTTT. It yields the protein CASGTGGNQPQHF. Using reference TRBV28 and TRBJ1-5 for the parts outside the CDR3, the full variable domain is DVKVTQSSRYLVKRTGEKVFLECVQDMDHENMFWYRQDPGLGLRLIYFSYDVKMKEKGDIPEGYSVSREKKERFSLILESASTNQTSMYLCASGTGGNQPQHFGDGTRLSIL.

This clonotype was detected many times. V and J are TRBV6-1 and TRBJ1-5; D may be TRBD1 (5 bases). V was trimmed by 4 bases and J by 3 bases, leaving 7 bases between them. Germline CDR1 MNHNS, CDR2 SASEGT. The CDR3 spans 13 residues. CDR3 coding DNA: TGTGCCAGCAGTGCAGGGACCAATCAGCCCCAGCATTTT. It translates to CASSAGTNQPQHF.

This clonotype was picked up many times. A read error may explain this, as a much larger clone is one base away. The genes are TRBV2 and TRBJ2-5; the D call may be TRBD1 or TRBD2 (5 bases each). Trimming removed 11 bases from V and 4 bases from J, with 20 bases in between. Germline V CDR1 and CDR2: SNHLY, FYNNEI. The CDR3 totals 14 residues. The CDR3 coding sequence is TGTGCCGGCAAGAGGGAAAGGGGTTTAGAGACCCAGTACTTC. This encodes CAGKRERGLETQYF.

This clonotype was detected many times. The chain carries TRBV20-1 and TRBJ2-4, with 7 bases lining up with TRBD2. The length of the CDR3 is 20 residues. Per germline, CDR1 DFQATT and CDR2 SNEGSKA (reference sequence). J gave up 0 bases and V 0 bases, and 17 bases lay outside the gene matches. The CDR3 loop reads CSARDPIRALAGLAKNIQYF. CDR3 sequence (DNA): TGCAGTGCTAGAGATCCGATTCGGGCCTTAGCGGGTCTAGCCAAAAACATTCAGTACTTC.

Many counts were recorded for this clonotype. The chain couples TRBV28 to TRBJ1-5, with 9 nucleotides matching TRBD1. V lost 3 bases, J lost 9 bases, and 9 bases stayed unmatched. CDR1 is MDHEN, CDR2 SYDVKM, per germline. CDR3 length: 15 amino acids. The CDR3 DNA reads TGTGCCAGCAGTTTTGTCACAGGGGGCAAGGGGCCCCAGCATTTT. Protein product: CASSFVTGGKGPQHF. The full variable domain, completed using reference TRBV28 and TRBJ1-5, is DVKVTQSSRYLVKRTGEKVFLECVQDMDHENMFWYRQDPGLGLRLIYFSYDVKMKEKGDIPEGYSVSREKKERFSLILESASTNQTSMYLCASSFVTGGKGPQHFGDGTRLSIL.

Ten or more counts support this clonotype. The chain joins TRBV7-2 to TRBJ2-7; 9 bases align to TRBD1. Germline lookup yields CDR1 SGHTA and CDR2 FQGNSA. This CDR3 comprises 15 residues. V lost 5 bases to trimming and J lost 0 bases; unmatched junction nucleotides: 5. DNA for the CDR3: TGTGCCAGCAGCGCCGGACAGGGGCACTCCTACGAGCAGTACTTC. It codes for CASSAGQGHSYEQYF.

This clonotype was picked up many times. The V gene is TRBV28, the J gene TRBJ1-6, with D uncertain. The germline V gene has CDR1 MDHEN and CDR2 SYDVKM. The V end was cut by 5 bases, the J end by 7 bases, with 12 bases between. The CDR3 extends over 14 amino acids. CDR3 amino acids: CASSGGRGNSPLHF. DNA of the CDR3: TGTGCCAGCAGTGGTGGACGGGGAAATTCACCCCTCCACTTT.

This clonotype was counted at least ten times. This rearrangement joins TRBV15 to TRBJ2-7, with D perhaps being TRBD1 or TRBD2 (6 bases each). The CDR3 is 13 amino acids. V dropped 8 bases and J dropped 7 bases, with 18 bases sitting between them. CDR1 and CDR2 (germline): LNHNV, YYDKDF (reference sequence). CDR3 bases: TGTGCCACCCGTTTTGGGGGGCAAGGAGAGCAGTACTTC. Residues: CATRFGGQGEQYF.

This clonotype was counted at least ten times. This chain joins TRBV6-1 and TRBJ2-3; TRBD2 might be the D (6 bases). Trimming shortened V by 6 bases and J by 1 base, and 14 bases separated the two germline ends. In germline, CDR1 is MNHNS, CDR2 SASEGT. The CDR3 sequence is 15 residues long. DNA of the CDR3: TGTGCCAGCAGCCGACTAGATTCCCGCACAGATACGCAGTATTTT. It translates to CASSRLDSRTDTQYF.

This clonotype was counted many times. The chain carries TRBV3-1 and TRBJ1-1, with TRBD1 as a possible D gene (5 bases). The V and J ends lost 11 bases and 5 bases respectively, with 12 bases between them. The CDR3 contains 11 residues. Germline values: CDR1 LGHDT, CDR2 YNNKEL (reference sequence). The CDR3 sequence is CASKGVTEAFF. The CDR3 DNA reads TGTGCCTCAAAAGGGGTTACTGAAGCTTTCTTT.

There are many counts of this clonotype. The chain uses TRBV28 and TRBJ2-7, with D perhaps assigned TRBD1 or TRBD2 (6 bases each). Germline V lookup: CDR1 MDHEN, CDR2 SYDVKM. This CDR3 spans 15 amino acids. The ends were cut back, 8 bases at V and 4 bases at J, with 21 bases in the middle. The CDR3 protein is CASSDAGGPVYEQYF. The DNA for the CDR3 is TGTGCCAGCTCTGACGCTGGGGGGCCCGTTTACGAGCAGTACTTC.